This TCR beta chain was obtained from a study of neurological immune-mediated disorders. The CDR3 runs 16 residues. Germline V gene data show CDR1 as SGHRS and CDR2 as YFSETQ. V lost 4 bases to trimming and J lost 5 bases, with 22 bases between them. There are many counts of this clonotype. The making of cDNA relied on 5'RACE with 10-nucleotide random UMIs. TCRdb reprocessed the 5' RACE reads via MiXCR and lists one record per CDR3 protein. Of 18,000 or so distinct CDR3 sequences in the sample, around 15% were seen once. Sorted libraries were made with roughly 1 million CD4+ or CD8+ T cells. This sequence was found in a woman between 55 and 75 years old with HTLV-1-associated myelopathy (HAM/TSP). This sequence joins TRBV5-1 and TRBJ2-7; maybe TRBD1 (5 bases). Sequenced material: CD4+ T cells from blood. The CDR3 DNA follows: TGCGCCAGCAGCCCAGCGTTAGACAGTCCGAGGAACGAGCAGTACTTC. Its translation is CASSPALDSPRNEQYF.